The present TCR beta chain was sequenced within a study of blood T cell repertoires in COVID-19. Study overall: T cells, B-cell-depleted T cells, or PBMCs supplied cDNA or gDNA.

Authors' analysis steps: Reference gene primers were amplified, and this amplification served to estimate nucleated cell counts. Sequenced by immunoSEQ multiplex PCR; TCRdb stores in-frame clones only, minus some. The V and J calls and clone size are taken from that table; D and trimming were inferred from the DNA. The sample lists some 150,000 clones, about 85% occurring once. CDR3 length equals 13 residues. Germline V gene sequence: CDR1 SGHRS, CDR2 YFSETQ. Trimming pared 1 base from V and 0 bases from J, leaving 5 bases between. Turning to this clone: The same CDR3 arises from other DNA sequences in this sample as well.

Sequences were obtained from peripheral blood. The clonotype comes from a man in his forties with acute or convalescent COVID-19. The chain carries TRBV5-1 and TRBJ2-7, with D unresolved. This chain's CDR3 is CASSLFGSYEQYF. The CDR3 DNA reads TGCGCCAGCAGCTTGTTCGGCTCCTACGAGCAGTACTTC.